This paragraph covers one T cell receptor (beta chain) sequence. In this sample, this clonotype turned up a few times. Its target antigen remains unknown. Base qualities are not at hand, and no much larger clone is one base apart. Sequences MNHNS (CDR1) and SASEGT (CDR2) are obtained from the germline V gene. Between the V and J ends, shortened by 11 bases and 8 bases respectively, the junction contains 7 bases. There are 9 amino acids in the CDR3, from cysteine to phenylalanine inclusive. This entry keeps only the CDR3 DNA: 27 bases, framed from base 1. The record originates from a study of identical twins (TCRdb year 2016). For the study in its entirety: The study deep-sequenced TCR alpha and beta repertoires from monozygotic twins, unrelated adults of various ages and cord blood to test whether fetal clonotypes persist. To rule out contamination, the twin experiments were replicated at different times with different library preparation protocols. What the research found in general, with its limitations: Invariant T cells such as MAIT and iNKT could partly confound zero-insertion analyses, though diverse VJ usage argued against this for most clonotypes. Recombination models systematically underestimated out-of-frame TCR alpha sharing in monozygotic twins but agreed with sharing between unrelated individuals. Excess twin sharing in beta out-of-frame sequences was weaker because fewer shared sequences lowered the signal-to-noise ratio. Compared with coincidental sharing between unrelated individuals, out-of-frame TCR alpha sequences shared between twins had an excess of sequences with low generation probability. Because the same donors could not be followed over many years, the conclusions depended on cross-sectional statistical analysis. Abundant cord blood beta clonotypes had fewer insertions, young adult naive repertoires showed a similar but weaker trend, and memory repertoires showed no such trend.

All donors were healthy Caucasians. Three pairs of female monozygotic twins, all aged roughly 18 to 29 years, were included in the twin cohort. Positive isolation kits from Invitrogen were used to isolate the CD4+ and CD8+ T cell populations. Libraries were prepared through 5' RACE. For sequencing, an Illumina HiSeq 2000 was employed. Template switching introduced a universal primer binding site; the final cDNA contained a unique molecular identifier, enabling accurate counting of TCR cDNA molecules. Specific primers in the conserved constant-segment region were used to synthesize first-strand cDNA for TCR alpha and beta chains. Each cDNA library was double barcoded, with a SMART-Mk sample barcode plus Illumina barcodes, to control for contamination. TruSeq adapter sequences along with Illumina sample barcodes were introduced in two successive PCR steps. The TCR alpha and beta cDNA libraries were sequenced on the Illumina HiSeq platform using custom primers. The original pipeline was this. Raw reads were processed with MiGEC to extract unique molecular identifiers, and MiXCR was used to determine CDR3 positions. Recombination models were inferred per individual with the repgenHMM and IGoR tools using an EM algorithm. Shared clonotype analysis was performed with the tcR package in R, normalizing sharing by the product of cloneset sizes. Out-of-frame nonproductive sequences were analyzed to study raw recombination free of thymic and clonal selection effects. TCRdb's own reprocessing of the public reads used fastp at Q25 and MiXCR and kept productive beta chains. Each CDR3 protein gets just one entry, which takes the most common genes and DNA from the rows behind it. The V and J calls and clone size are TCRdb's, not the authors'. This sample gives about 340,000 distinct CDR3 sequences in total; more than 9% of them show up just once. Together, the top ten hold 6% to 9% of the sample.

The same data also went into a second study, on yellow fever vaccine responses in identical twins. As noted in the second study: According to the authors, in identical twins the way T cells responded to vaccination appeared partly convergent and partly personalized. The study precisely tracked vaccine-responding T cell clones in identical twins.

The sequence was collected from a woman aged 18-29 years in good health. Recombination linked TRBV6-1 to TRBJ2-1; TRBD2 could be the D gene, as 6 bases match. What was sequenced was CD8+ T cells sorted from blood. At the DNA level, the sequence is TGTGCCTGGGGGGATGAGCAGTTCTTC. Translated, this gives CAWGDEQFF.